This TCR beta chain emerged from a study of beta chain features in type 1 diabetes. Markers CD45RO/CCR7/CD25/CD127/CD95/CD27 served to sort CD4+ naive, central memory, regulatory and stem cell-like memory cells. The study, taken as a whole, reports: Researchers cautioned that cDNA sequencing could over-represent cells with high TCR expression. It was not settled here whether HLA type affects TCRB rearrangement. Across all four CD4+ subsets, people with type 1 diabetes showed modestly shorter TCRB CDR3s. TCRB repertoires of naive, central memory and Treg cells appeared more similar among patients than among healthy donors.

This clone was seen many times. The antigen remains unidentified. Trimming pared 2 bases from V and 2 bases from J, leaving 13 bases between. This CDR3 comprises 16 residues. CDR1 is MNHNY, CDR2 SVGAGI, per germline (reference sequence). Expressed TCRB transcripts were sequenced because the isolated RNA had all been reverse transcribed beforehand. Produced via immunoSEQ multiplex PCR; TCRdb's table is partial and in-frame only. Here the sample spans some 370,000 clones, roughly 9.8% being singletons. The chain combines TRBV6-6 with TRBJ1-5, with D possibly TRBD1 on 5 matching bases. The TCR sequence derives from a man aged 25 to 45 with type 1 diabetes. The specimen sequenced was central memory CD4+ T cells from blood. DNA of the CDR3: TGTGCCAGCAGTTACGGTGGAGGGGATCGCAATCAGCCCCAGCATTTT. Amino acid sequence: CASSYGGGDRNQPQHF.